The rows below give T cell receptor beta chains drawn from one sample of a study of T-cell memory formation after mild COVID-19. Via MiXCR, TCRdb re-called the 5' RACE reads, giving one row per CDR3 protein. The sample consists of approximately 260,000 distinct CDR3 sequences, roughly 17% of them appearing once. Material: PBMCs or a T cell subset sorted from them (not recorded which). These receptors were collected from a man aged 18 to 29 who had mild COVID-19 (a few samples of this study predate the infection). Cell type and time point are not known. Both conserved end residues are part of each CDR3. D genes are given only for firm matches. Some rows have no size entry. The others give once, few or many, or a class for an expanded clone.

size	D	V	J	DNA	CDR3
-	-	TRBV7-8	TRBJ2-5	TGTGCCAGCAGCCTCGACTCGTTCGGAGAGACCCAGTACTTC	CASSLDSFGETQYF
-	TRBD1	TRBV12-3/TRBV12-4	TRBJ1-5	TGTGCCAGCAGAGGGACAGGGGGACAGCCCCAGCATTTT	CASRGTGGQPQHF
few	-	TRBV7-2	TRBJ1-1	TGTGCCAGCAGTAGAGACGGGGGGGACACTGAAGCTTTCTTT	CASSRDGGDTEAFF
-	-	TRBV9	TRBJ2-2	TGTGCCAGCAGCGTAACAGACACCGGGGAGCTGTTTTTT	CASSVTDTGELFF
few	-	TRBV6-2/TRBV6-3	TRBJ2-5	TGTGCCAGCAGTTACGCGGGGGCCCTCCAAGAGACCCAGTACTTC	CASSYAGALQETQYF
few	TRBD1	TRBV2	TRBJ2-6	TGTGCCAGCATCATGACAGGGCACTCTGGGGCCAACGTCCTGACTTTC	CASIMTGHSGANVLTF
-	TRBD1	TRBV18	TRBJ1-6	TGTGCCAGCTCACCAGGGGGACAGGAAAATTCACCCCTCCACTTT	CASSPGGQENSPLHF
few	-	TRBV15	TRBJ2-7	TGTGCCACCAGCAGAGTAGGGTCTGATGAGCAGTACTTC	CATSRVGSDEQYF
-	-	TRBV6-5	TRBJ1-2	TGTGCCAGCAGGTCAGGAACCTCTAACTATGGCTACACCTTC	CASRSGTSNYGYTF
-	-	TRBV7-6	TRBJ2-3	TGTGCCAGCATGCGCACTTCCACAGATACGCAGTATTTT	CASMRTSTDTQYF
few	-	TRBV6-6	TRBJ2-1	TGTGCCAGCAGATTGGACAGCGGTGGGTACAATGAGCAGTTCTTC	CASRLDSGGYNEQFF
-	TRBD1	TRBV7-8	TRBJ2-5	TGTGCCAGCAGCTCTTCCCGGGACAGGGGAGAAGAGACCCAGTACTTC	CASSSSRDRGEETQYF
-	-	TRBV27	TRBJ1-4	TGTGCCAGCAGTTTAGTTCCCGGGGCAGGGCTTAATGAAAAACTGTTTTTT	CASSLVPGAGLNEKLFF
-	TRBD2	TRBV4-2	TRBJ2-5	TGTGCCAGCAGCCAAGAAGGCACCGGGAGGGGAGAGACCCAGTACTTC	CASSQEGTGRGETQYF
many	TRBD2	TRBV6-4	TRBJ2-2	TGTGCCAGCAGTGACACTAGCGGGGGCACCGGGGAGCTGTTTTTT	CASSDTSGGTGELFF
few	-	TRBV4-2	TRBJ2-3	TGTGCCAGCAGCCAGACCCGGGACGCTCAAGATACGCAGTATTTT	CASSQTRDAQDTQYF
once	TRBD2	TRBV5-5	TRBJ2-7	TGTGCCAGCAGCTTGGCTTTAGCGGGGGGTCCCGCCTACGAGCAGTACTTC	CASSLALAGGPAYEQYF
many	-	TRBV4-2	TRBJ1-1	TGTGCCAGCAGCCAAGAAAGTCGGGTTAACCCAGCTTTCTTT	CASSQESRVNPAFF
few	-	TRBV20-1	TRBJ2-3	TGCAGTATCCCAAAGGTGTCAGGACCTCCGACGTATTTT	CSIPKVSGPPTYF
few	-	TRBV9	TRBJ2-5	TGTGCCAGCAGCGTAGGTCCGGGGGCAGGCTTTCAAGAGACCCAGTACTTC	CASSVGPGAGFQETQYF
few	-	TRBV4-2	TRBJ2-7	TGTGCCAGCAGCCAAGATGTAGGGGAATACGAGCAGTACTTC	CASSQDVGEYEQYF
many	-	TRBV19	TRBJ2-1	TGTGCCAGTAGTATGCGGGGTAGCTCCTACAATGAGCAGTTCTTC	CASSMRGSSYNEQFF
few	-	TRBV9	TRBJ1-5	TGTGCCAGCAGCCCCCGAGACCAGCCCCAGCATTTT	CASSPRDQPQHF
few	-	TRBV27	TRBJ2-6	TGTGCCAGCAGTAAACCAGGACGCTCTGGGGCCAACGTCCTGACTTTC	CASSKPGRSGANVLTF
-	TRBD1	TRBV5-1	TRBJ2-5	TGCGCCAGCAGCTGGGGTGGGACAGACTCAGAGACCCAGTACTTC	CASSWGGTDSETQYF
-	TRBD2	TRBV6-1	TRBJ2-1	TGTGCCAGCAGGAATCTAGCGGGGGGATACAATGAGCAGTTCTTC	CASRNLAGGYNEQFF
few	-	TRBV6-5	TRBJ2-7	TGTGCCAGCAGTTACTCGCAGGGTTTCTACGAGCAGTACTTC	CASSYSQGFYEQYF
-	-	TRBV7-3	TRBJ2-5	TGTGCCAGCAGCGACGACTTGCAGACCCAGTACTTC	CASSDDLQTQYF
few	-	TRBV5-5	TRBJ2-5	TGTGCCAGCAGCTTAGGAGGGTGGGAAGAGACCCAGTACTTC	CASSLGGWEETQYF
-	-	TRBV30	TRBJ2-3	TGTGCCTGCGGGGTTACAGATACGCAGTATTTT	CACGVTDTQYF
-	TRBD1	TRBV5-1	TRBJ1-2	TGCGCCAGCAGCCTCGTCGGACAGGGTCGCTATGGCTACACCTTC	CASSLVGQGRYGYTF
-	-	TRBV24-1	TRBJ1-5	TGTGCCACCAGTGGGGGAAATCAGCCCCAGCATTTT	CATSGGNQPQHF
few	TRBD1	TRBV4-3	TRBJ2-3	TGCGCCAGCAGCCAAGAAAGCCCCAGGGGGGATACGCAGTATTTT	CASSQESPRGDTQYF
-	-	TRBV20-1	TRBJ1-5	TGCAGGCCGCGTTTTATGCCCCAGCATTTT	CRPRFMPQHF
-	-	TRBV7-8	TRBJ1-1	TGTGCCAGCAGCCTGGGCAGGGATGAAGCTTTCTTT	CASSLGRDEAFF
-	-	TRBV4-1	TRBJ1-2	TGCGCCAGCAGCCAAGATCACCGGGGTCGGGGGTATGGCTACACCTTC	CASSQDHRGRGYGYTF
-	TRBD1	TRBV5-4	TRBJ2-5	TGTGCCAGCAGCTTGACTCCGGGACAGGGTAAACCCCAGTACTTC	CASSLTPGQGKPQYF
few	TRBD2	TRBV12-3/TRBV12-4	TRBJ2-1	TGTGCCAGCAGCCGCGACAGCGGGGATCAGTTCTTC	CASSRDSGDQFF
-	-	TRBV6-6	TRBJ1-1	TGTGCCAGCAGTTTCGACCGGGGCACTGAAGCTTTCTTT	CASSFDRGTEAFF
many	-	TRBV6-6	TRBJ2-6	TGTGCCAGCAGTTACTCGGGGGACTCTGGGGCCAACGTCCTGACTTTC	CASSYSGDSGANVLTF
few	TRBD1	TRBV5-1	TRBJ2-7	TGCGCCAGCAGCTCAGCCCAGGGGGTTGACTCTCGGCAGTACTTC	CASSSAQGVDSRQYF
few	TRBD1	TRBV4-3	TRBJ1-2	TGCGCCAGCAGTTTTCAGGGGGCCTATGGCTACACCTTC	CASSFQGAYGYTF
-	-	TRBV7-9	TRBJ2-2	TGTGCCAGCAGCACGCGCCCTCGAAACACCGGGGAGCTGTTTTTT	CASSTRPRNTGELFF
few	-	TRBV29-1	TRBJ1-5	TGCAGCGTGGCAACAGGGTTAAATCAGCCCCAGCATTTT	CSVATGLNQPQHF
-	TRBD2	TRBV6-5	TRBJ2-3	TGTGCCAGCAGTTACTCGTCGTCTAGCGGCTCAGATACGCAGTATTTT	CASSYSSSSGSDTQYF
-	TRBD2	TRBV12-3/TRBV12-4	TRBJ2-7	TGTGCCAGCAGCTGGGGGAGGGATTCGGACGAGCAGTACTTC	CASSWGRDSDEQYF
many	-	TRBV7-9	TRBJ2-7	TGTGCCAGCAGCTTAGTTCGTGAGCAGTACTTC	CASSLVREQYF
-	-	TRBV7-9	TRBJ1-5	TGTGCCAGCAGCCGGGGTGGCCATCAGCCCCAGCATTTT	CASSRGGHQPQHF
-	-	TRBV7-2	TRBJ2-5	TGTGCCAGCAGCTTAGTGGGGCTTTGGGCGCTACAAGAGACCCAGTACTTC	CASSLVGLWALQETQYF
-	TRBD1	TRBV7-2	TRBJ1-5	TGTGCCAGCAGTTTAATAGGGGGCGCGAGCAATCAGCCCCAGCATTTT	CASSLIGGASNQPQHF
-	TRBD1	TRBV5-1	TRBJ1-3	TGCGCCAGCAGACAGGGGGCGGATGGAAACACCATATATTTT	CASRQGADGNTIYF
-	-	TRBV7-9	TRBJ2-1	TGTGCCAGCAGCTTAATTCGCGATGAGCAGTTCTTC	CASSLIRDEQFF
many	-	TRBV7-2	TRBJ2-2	TGTGCCAGCAGCTTAGGGACGGGGTACACCGGGGAGCTGTTTTTT	CASSLGTGYTGELFF
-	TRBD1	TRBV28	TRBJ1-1	TGTGCCAGCAGCCCCGGGACAGATTATGAAGCTTTCTTT	CASSPGTDYEAFF
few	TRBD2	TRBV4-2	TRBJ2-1	TGTGCCAGCAGCCAGCTTGGGAGGGGAAGGAACAATGAGCAGTTCTTC	CASSQLGRGRNNEQFF
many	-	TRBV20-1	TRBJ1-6	TGCAGTGCTAGGGCGGGAGCCTATAATTCACCCCTCCACTTT	CSARAGAYNSPLHF
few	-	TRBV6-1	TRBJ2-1	TGTGCCAGCAGTGATGGCGGGGTTGACAATGAGCAGTTCTTC	CASSDGGVDNEQFF
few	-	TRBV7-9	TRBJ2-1	TGTGCCAGCAGCTTAGTGCAGGGATCCTACAATGAGCAGTTCTTC	CASSLVQGSYNEQFF